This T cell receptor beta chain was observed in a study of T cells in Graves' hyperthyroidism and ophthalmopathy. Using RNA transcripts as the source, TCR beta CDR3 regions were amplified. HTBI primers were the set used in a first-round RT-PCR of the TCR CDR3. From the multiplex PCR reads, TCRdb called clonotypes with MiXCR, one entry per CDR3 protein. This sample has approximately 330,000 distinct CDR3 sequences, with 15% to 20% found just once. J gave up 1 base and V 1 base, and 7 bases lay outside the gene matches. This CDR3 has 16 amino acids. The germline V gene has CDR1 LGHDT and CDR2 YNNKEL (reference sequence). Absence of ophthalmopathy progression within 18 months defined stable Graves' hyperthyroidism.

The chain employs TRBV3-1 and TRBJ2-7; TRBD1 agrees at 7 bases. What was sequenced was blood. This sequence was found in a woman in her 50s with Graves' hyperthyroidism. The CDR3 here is CASSQGAGGVSYEQYF. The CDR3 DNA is TGTGCCAGCAGCCAAGGTGCAGGGGGAGTTTCCTACGAGCAGTACTTC.